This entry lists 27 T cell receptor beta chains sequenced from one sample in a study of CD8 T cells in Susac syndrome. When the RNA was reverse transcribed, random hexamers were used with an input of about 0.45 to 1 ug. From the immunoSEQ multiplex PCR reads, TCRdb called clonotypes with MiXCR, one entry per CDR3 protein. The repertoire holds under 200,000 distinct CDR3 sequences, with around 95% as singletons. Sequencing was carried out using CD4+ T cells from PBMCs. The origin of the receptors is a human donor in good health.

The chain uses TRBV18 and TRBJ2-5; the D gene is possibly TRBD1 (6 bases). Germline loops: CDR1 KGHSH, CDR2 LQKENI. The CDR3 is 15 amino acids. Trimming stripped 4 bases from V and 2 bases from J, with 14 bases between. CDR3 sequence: CASSLSKDRQETQYF. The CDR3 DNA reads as TGTGCCAGCTCACTAAGTAAGGACAGACAAGAGACCCAGTACTTC.

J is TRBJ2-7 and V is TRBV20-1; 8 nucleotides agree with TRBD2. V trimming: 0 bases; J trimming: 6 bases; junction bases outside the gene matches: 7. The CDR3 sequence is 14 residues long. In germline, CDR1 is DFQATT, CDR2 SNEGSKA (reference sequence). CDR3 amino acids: CSARDRTSGSEQYF. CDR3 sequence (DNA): TGCAGTGCTAGAGATAGAACTAGCGGAAGCGAGCAGTACTTC.

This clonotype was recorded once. CDR3 nucleotide sequence: TGTGCCAGCAGCCAAGACAGCCCCTGGGGGACTCAAGAGACCCAGTACTTC. Amino acid sequence: CASSQDSPWGTQETQYF. The chain links TRBV14 to TRBJ2-5; D is perhaps TRBD2 (6 bases). From germline, CDR1 is SGHDN and CDR2 FVKESK. This CDR3 is 17 amino acids long. V gave up 0 bases and J gave up 2 bases, with 16 bases separating them.

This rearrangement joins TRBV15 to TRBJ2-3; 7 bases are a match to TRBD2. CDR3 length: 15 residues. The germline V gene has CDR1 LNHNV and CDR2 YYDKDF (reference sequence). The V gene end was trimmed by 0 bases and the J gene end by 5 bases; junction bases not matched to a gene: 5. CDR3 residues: CATSREPSGVDTQYF. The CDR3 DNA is TGTGCCACCAGCAGAGAACCCAGCGGGGTAGATACGCAGTATTTT.

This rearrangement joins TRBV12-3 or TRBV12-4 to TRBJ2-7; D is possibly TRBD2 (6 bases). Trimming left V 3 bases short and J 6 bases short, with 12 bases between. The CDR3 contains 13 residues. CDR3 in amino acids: CASSFSGGGEQYF. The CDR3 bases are TGTGCCAGCAGTTTTTCCGGGGGTGGCGAGCAGTACTTC.

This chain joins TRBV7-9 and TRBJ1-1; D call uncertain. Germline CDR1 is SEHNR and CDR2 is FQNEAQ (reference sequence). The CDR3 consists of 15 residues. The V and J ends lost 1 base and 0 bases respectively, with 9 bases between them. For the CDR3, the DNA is TGTGCCAGCAGCTTAGAATGGCCAGTGAACACTGAAGCTTTCTTT. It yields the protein CASSLEWPVNTEAFF.

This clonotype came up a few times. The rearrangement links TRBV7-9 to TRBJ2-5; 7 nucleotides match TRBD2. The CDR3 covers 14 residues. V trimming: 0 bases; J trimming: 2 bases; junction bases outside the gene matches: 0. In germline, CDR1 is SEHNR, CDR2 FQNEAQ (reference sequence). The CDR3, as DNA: TGTGCCAGCAGCTTAGCTAGCGGGCAAGAGACCCAGTACTTC. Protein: CASSLASGQETQYF.

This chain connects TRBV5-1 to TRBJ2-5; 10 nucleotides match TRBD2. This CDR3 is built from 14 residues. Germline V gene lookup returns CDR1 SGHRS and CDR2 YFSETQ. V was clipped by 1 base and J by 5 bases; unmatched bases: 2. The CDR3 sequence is CASSLTSGVETQYF. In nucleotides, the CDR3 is TGCGCCAGCAGCTTGACTAGCGGGGTGGAGACCCAGTACTTC. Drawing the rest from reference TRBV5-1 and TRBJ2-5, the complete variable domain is KAGVTQTPRYLIKTRGQQVTLSCSPISGHRSVSWYQQTPGQGLQFLFEYFSETQRNKGNFPGRFSGRQFSNSRSEMNVSTLELGDSALYLCASSLTSGVETQYFGPGTRLLVL.

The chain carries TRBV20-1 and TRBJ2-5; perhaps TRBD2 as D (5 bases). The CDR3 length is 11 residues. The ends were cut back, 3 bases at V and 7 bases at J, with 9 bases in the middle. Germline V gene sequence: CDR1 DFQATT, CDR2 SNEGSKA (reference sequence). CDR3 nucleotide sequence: TGCAGTGCTAGCTTTCGGGGGACCCAGTACTTC. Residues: CSASFRGTQYF.

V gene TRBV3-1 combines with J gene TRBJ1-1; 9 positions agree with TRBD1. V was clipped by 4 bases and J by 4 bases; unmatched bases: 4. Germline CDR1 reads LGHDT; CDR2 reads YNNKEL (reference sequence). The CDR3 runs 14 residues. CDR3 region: CASSRQGVFTEAFF. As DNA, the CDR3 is TGTGCCAGCAGCCGACAGGGGGTTTTCACTGAAGCTTTCTTT.

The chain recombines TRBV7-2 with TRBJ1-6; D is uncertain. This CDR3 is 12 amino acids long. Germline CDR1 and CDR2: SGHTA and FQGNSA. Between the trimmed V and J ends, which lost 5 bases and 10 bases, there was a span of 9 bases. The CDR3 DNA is TGTGCCAGCAGCACGAACAGCTCACCCCTCCACTTT. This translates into CASSTNSSPLHF.

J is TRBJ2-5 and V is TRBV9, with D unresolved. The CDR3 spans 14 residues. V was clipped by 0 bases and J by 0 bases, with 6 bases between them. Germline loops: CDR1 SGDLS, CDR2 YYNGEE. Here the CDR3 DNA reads TGTGCCAGCAGCGTAGCGACGGACCAAGAGACCCAGTACTTC. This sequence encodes CASSVATDQETQYF.

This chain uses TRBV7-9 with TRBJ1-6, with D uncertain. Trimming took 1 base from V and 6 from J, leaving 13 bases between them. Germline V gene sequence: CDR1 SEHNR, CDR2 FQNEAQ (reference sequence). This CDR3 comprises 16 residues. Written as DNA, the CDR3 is TGTGCCAGCAGCTTAGGGGCCGGCCAGCCTAATTCACCCCTCCACTTT. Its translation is CASSLGAGQPNSPLHF.

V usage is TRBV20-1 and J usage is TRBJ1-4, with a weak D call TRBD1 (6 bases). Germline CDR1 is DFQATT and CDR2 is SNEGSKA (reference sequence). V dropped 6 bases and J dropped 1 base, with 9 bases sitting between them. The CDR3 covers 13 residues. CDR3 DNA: TGCAGTGCATGGGGGCGAACTAATGAAAAACTGTTTTTT. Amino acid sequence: CSAWGRTNEKLFF.

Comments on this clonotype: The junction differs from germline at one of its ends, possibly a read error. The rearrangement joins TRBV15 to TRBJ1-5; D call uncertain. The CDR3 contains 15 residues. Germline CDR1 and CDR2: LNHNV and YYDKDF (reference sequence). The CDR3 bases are TGTGCCACCAGCCGAGAGGGAGCTAGCAATCAGCCCCAGCATTTT. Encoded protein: CATSREGASNQPQHF.

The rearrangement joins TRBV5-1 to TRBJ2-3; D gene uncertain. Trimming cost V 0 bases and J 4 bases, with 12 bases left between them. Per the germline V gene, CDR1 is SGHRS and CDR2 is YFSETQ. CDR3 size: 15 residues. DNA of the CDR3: TGCGCCAGCAGCTTGGACGGCACACACTCAGATACGCAGTATTTT. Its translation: CASSLDGTHSDTQYF.

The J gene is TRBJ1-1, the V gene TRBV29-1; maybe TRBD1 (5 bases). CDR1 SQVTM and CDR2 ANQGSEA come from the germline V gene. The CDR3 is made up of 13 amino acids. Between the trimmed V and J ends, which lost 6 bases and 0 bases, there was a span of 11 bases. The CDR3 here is CSVRGRMNTEAFF. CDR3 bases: TGCAGCGTGAGGGGCCGTATGAACACTGAAGCTTTCTTT.

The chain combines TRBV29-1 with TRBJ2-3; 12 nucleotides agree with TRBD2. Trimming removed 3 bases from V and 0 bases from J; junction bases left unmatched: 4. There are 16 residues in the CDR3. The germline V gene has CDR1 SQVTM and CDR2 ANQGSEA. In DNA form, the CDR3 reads TGCAGCGTTGACCGGACTAGCGGGACCAGCACAGATACGCAGTATTTT. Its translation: CSVDRTSGTSTDTQYF.

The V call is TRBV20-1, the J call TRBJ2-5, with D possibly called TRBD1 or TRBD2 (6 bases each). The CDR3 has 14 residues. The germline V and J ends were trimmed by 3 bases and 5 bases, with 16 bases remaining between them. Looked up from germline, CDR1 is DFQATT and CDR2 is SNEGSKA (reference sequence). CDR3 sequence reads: CSARQPGARETQYF. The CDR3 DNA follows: TGCAGTGCTAGGCAACCGGGGGCGCGGGAGACCCAGTACTTC.

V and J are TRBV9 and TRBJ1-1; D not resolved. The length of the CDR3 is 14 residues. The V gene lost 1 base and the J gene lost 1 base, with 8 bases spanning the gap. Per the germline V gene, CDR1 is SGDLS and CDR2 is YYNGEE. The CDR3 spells CASSVTVSNTEAFF. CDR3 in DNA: TGTGCCAGCAGCGTAACGGTATCGAACACTGAAGCTTTCTTT.

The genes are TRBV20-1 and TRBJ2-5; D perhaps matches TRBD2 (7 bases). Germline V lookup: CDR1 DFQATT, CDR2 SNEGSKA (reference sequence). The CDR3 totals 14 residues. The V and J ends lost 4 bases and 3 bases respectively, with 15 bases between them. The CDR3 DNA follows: TGCAGTGCTAACTGGCGGGGGCCTAAAGAGACCCAGTACTTC. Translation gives CSANWRGPKETQYF.

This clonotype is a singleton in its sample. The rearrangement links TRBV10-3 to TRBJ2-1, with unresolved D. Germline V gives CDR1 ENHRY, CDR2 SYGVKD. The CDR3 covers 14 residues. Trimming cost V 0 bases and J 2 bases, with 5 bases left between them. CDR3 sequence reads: CAISESTAYNEQFF. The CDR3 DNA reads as TGTGCCATCAGTGAGTCCACGGCCTACAATGAGCAGTTCTTC.

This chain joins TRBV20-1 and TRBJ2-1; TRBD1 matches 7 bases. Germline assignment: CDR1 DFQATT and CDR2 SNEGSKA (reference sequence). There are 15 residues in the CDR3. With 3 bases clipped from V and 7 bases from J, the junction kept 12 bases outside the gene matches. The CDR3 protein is CSASGPRQGTNEQFF. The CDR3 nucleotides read TGCAGTGCTAGCGGTCCCAGACAGGGTACTAATGAGCAGTTCTTC.

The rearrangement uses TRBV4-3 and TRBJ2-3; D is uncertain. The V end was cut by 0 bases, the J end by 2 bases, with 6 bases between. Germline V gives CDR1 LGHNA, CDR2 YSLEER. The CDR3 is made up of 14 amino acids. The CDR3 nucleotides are TGCGCCAGCAGCCAAGATCCCTACACAGATACGCAGTATTTT. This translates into CASSQDPYTDTQYF.

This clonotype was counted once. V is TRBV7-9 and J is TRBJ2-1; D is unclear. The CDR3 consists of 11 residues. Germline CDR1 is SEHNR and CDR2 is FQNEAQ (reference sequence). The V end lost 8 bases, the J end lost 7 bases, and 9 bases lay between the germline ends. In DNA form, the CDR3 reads TGTGCCAGCGGGATTGTGAATGAGCAGTTCTTC. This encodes CASGIVNEQFF. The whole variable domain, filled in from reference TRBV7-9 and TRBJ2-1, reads DTGVSQNPRHKITKRGQNVTFRCDPISEHNRLYWYRQTLGQGPEFLTYFQNEAQLEKSRLLSDRFSAERPKGSFSTLEIQRTEQGDSAMYLCASGIVNEQFFGPGTRLTVL.

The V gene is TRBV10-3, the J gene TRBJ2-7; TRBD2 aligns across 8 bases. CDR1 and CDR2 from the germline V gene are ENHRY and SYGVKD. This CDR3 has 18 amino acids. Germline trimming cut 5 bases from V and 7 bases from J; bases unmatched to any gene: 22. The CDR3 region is CAISPPGHTPGGPREQYF. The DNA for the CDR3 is TGTGCCATCAGTCCGCCGGGACACACCCCGGGGGGGCCGAGGGAGCAGTACTTC.

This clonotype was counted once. The CDR3 DNA is TGCAGTGCTAACCGGGGATTGGATAATTCACCCCTCCACTTT. As protein: CSANRGLDNSPLHF. This chain connects TRBV20-1 to TRBJ1-6; D gene ambiguous. There are 14 residues in the CDR3. V shed 4 bases and J shed 5 bases, with 12 bases lying between them. Germline CDR1 reads DFQATT; CDR2 reads SNEGSKA (reference sequence).